The 12 T cell receptor beta chains below all came from one sample that was sequenced in a study of blood T cells in healthy people across ages. Primers used in a second PCR of roughly 6 to 11 cycles were a sample-barcoded 5' primer and a J-beta primer mix. TCRdb analysed the 5' RACE reads with MiXCR anew, one entry per CDR3 protein. The table has about 1.1 million distinct CDR3 sequences, 30% to 40% seen once. Input material: blood. These receptor sequences come from a young man in good health.

Here the CDR3 reads CASSPIGQANTEAFF. DNA of the CDR3: TGTGCCAGCAGTCCCATAGGACAGGCGAACACTGAAGCTTTCTTT. The V gene is TRBV3-1, the J gene TRBJ1-1; 7 nucleotides align to TRBD1. Germline V CDR1 and CDR2: LGHDT, YNNKEL (reference sequence). This CDR3 spans 15 amino acids. Trimming cost V 6 bases and J 1 base; bases outside gene matches: 8.

The chain recombines TRBV5-1 with TRBJ2-1, with D perhaps matching TRBD2 (6 bases). The CDR3 runs 15 residues. V lost 0 bases and J lost 8, with 15 bases in between. The germline V gene encodes CDR1 SGHRS and CDR2 YFSETQ. As DNA, the CDR3 is TGCGCCAGCAGCTTGGGTGTTAGCGGCTTGGATGAGCAGTTCTTC. Protein product: CASSLGVSGLDEQFF. The full variable domain, rest sourced from reference TRBV5-1 and TRBJ2-1, is KAGVTQTPRYLIKTRGQQVTLSCSPISGHRSVSWYQQTPGQGLQFLFEYFSETQRNKGNFPGRFSGRQFSNSRSEMNVSTLELGDSALYLCASSLGVSGLDEQFFGPGTRLTVL.

This clonotype occurred many times. The J gene is TRBJ1-1, the V gene TRBV4-2; 8 bases align to TRBD1. V lost 6 bases to trimming and J lost 1 base; unmatched junction nucleotides: 1. The CDR3 extends over 13 amino acids. The germline V gene has CDR1 LGHNA and CDR2 YNFKEQ. The CDR3 protein is CASSQGANTEAFF. CDR3 sequence (DNA): TGTGCCAGCAGTCAGGGGGCGAACACTGAAGCTTTCTTT.

The V call is TRBV20-1, the J call TRBJ1-1; 7 nucleotides match TRBD1. CDR1 is DFQATT, CDR2 SNEGSKA, per germline (reference sequence). Germline trimming cut 6 bases from V and 10 bases from J; bases unmatched to any gene: 11. This CDR3 spans 12 amino acids. CDR3 DNA: TGCAGTGCCGGAAGGACAGGTTTTGTAGCTTTCTTT. Amino acid sequence: CSAGRTGFVAFF.

The chain combines TRBV9 with TRBJ1-5, with D unclear. The V and J ends lost 0 bases and 7 bases respectively, with 11 bases between them. The CDR3 consists of 14 residues. Per germline, CDR1 SGDLS and CDR2 YYNGEE. The CDR3, as DNA: TGTGCCAGCAGCGTAGAACAGACCGGGCAGCCCCAGCATTTT. It encodes CASSVEQTGQPQHF.

This clonotype was recorded at least ten times. The J gene is TRBJ1-5, the V gene TRBV20-1, with D perhaps TRBD1 (6 bases). The V gene's germline CDR1 is DFQATT and CDR2 SNEGSKA (reference sequence). The CDR3 consists of 14 residues. V gave up 3 bases and J gave up 5 bases, with 14 bases separating them. The CDR3 coding sequence is TGCAGTGCTAGTGACAGGTCAGACTATCAGCCCCAGCATTTT. Residues: CSASDRSDYQPQHF.

This clonotype appeared a few times. DNA for the CDR3: TGTGCCAGCAGCTTAGGGATTTCCGAGACCCAGTACTTC. Translating it yields CASSLGISETQYF. This chain connects TRBV7-2 to TRBJ2-5; D gene ambiguous. V was pared by 1 base and J by 5 bases, with 8 bases between. Germline CDR1 is SGHTA and CDR2 is FQGNSA. This CDR3 spans 13 amino acids.

The chain links TRBV27 to TRBJ1-2, with D unresolved. Deletions cut 7 bases from V and 1 base from J, with 13 bases between. The germline V gene has CDR1 MNHEY and CDR2 SMNVEV (reference sequence). The CDR3 covers 14 residues. The CDR3: CASTSAGFNYGYTF. The CDR3 DNA follows: TGTGCCAGCACCTCCGCGGGTTTTAACTATGGCTACACCTTC.

CDR3 DNA sequence: TGTGCCAGCAGCCTAACGGCGCAGACCCGTATTGGCTACACCTTC. It encodes CASSLTAQTRIGYTF. The chain is built from TRBV6-5 and TRBJ1-2, with D uncertain. CDR1 MNHEY and CDR2 SVGAGI come from the germline V gene. With 6 bases removed from V and 7 bases from J, the gap between germline ends came to 21 bases. The CDR3 is made up of 15 amino acids.

This clonotype was recorded a few times. The chain is built from TRBV6-5 and TRBJ2-1, with 8 bases matching TRBD1. CDR1 MNHEY and CDR2 SVGAGI come from the germline V gene. The CDR3 runs 15 residues. The V and J ends lost 8 bases and 1 base, in that order; junction bases with no gene match: 7. The CDR3 protein is CASAQGVASYNEQFF. CDR3 sequence (DNA): TGTGCCAGCGCACAGGGGGTCGCATCCTACAATGAGCAGTTCTTC.

CDR3: CASSFAAIYGYTF. CDR3 coding DNA: TGTGCCAGCAGCTTCGCAGCGATCTATGGCTACACCTTC. The chain recombines TRBV7-9 with TRBJ1-2; D ambiguous. The CDR3 runs to 13 residues. In germline, CDR1 is SEHNR, CDR2 FQNEAQ (reference sequence). Trimming took off 3 bases at V and 4 bases at J, with 9 bases between the two ends. Combining the CDR3 with reference TRBV7-9 and TRBJ1-2 gives the whole variable domain DTGVSQNPRHKITKRGQNVTFRCDPISEHNRLYWYRQTLGQGPEFLTYFQNEAQLEKSRLLSDRFSAERPKGSFSTLEIQRTEQGDSAMYLCASSFAAIYGYTFGSGTRLTVV.

J is TRBJ2-7 and V is TRBV27; no clear D gene. The ends were cut back, 10 bases at V and 4 bases at J, with 14 bases in the middle. The CDR3 spans 12 residues. Germline CDR1 MNHEY, CDR2 SMNVEV (reference sequence). The CDR3 sequence is CAITGPPYEQYF. The CDR3 nucleotides read TGTGCCATCACGGGTCCCCCTTACGAGCAGTACTTC.